This TCR beta chain is drawn from a study of CD8 T cells in Susac syndrome. Germline assignment: CDR1 DFQATT and CDR2 SNEGSKA (reference sequence). The CDR3 spans 15 residues. Trimming pared 6 bases from V and 1 base from J, leaving 18 bases between. Reverse transcription of about 0.5 to 1 ug RNA used random hexamers. A single record per CDR3 protein comes from TCRdb applying MiXCR to the immunoSEQ multiplex PCR reads. The sample yields more than 120,000 distinct CDR3 sequences, approximately 94% seen once. The clonotype comes from a human donor in good health. What was sequenced was CD4+ T cells from PBMCs. V gene TRBV20-1 combines with J gene TRBJ2-5, with D maybe TRBD2 (5 bases). The CDR3 loop reads CSALKGTDFQETQYF. The DNA for the CDR3 is TGCAGTGCCCTAAAGGGAACGGACTTCCAAGAGACCCAGTACTTC.